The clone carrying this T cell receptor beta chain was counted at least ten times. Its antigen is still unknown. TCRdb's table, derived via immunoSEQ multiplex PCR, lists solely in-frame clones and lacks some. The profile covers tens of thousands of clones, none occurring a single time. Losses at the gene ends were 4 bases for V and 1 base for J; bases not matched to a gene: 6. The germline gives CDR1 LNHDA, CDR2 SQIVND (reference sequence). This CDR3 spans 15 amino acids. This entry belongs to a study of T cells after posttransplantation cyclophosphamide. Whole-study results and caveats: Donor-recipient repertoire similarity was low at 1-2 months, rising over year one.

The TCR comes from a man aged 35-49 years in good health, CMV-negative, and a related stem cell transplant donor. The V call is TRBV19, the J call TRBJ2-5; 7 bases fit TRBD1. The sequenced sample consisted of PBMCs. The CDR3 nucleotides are TGTGCCAGTAGTACCGGGACAGCAGCCCAAGAGACCCAGTACTTC. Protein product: CASSTGTAAQETQYF.